The T cell receptor (beta chain) described here comes from a study of CD8 T cells in ankylosing spondylitis. Points from the study as a whole: Disease-associated clones were CD8+ and fairly uncommon in peripheral blood. It appeared that ankylosing spondylitis blood was characterized by a TCR beta motif of several highly homologous variants. Matched ankylosing spondylitis synovial fluid reportedly showed significant enrichment of disease-linked clones. Several of the motif variants were reported before in synovial fluid and blood from reactive arthritis.

This clonotype was observed at least ten times. Its target is not known. At one boundary the junction diverges from the germline segment, which might be a read error. In germline, CDR1 is LGHDT, CDR2 YNNKEL (reference sequence). The CDR3 sequence is 18 residues long. Making use of molecular barcodes, quantitative 5'-RACE generated TCR beta libraries. TCRdb re-analysed the 5' RACE reads in MiXCR, keeping a single row per CDR3 protein. Of fewer than 400,000 distinct CDR3 sequences listed, around 8% are singletons. The gene calls are TRBV3-1 and TRBJ1-1; 8 bases align to TRBD1. The sequence was collected from a male donor with ankylosing spondylitis. The sample taken for sequencing was blood, either unsorted or a sorted T cell fraction (not recorded which). The CDR3 DNA reads TGTGCCAGCAGCCAAAGATGGTTCAGTACAGGGGGGAACCCTGAAGCTTTCTTT. The encoded protein is CASSQRWFSTGGNPEAFF.